This T cell receptor (beta chain) was recorded in a study of beta chain features in type 1 diabetes. Study observations and caveats: No resolution was reached here on whether HLA type influences TCRB rearrangement.

The authors reverse transcribed all of the isolated RNA, so sequencing captured expressed TCRB transcripts. This table comes from immunoSEQ multiplex PCR, and its TCRdb copy is limited to in-frame clones, with some not included. Among some 44,000 clones listed, approximately 49% were seen once. The V and J ends lost 5 bases and 3 bases, in that order; junction bases with no gene match: 17. Looked up from germline, CDR1 is SGHRS and CDR2 is YFSETQ. The CDR3 runs to 17 residues. As concerns this clone: Its antigen is currently unknown.

This chain uses TRBV5-1 with TRBJ2-7; 7 nucleotides agree with TRBD1. Sequencing input: stem cell memory CD4+ T cells from blood. The sequence came from a woman in her thirties in good health. The CDR3 bases are TGCGCCAGCAGTCCTAATATTAGACAGGGTCGGGGCTACGAGCAGTACTTC. It codes for CASSPNIRQGRGYEQYF.